Following are 13 T cell receptor beta chains from one sample sequenced in a study of T-cell memory formation after mild COVID-19. TCRdb used MiXCR to reprocess the 5' RACE reads, holding one entry per CDR3 protein. The sample lists around 200,000 distinct CDR3 sequences; over 7.5% were seen once. Sequenced input: PBMCs or a T cell subset sorted from them (not recorded which). The receptors were gathered from a man aged 18 to 30 who had mild COVID-19 (a few samples of this study predate the infection). Cell type and time point are not known.

The chain carries TRBV12-3 or TRBV12-4 and TRBJ2-7, with D tentatively TRBD1 (5 bases). V was cut by 6 bases and J by 1 base, with 16 bases left in between. CDR3 length equals 15 residues. The CDR3: CASSQFYQGSYEQYF. The CDR3 nucleotides are TGTGCCAGCAGCCAGTTCTATCAGGGATCCTACGAGCAGTACTTC.

This clonotype was seen at least ten times. The chain couples TRBV27 to TRBJ2-1; D remains unclear. The germline gives CDR1 MNHEY, CDR2 SMNVEV (reference sequence). CDR3 length: 14 residues. Trimming cost V 3 bases and J 7 bases, with 13 bases left between them. The chain's CDR3 is CASSLKWAANEQFF. As DNA, the CDR3 is TGTGCCAGCAGTTTGAAGTGGGCGGCGAATGAGCAGTTCTTC.

There are many counts of this clonotype. V is TRBV7-2 and J is TRBJ2-3, with a possible D match to TRBD2 (5 bases). The CDR3 covers 13 residues. The germline CDR1 and CDR2 sequences are SGHTA and FQGNSA. Trimming left V 1 base short and J 4 bases short, with 6 bases between. The CDR3 reads CASSLGLPDTQYF. The CDR3 DNA sequence: TGTGCCAGCAGCTTAGGACTACCAGATACGCAGTATTTT.

The V and J genes are TRBV7-2 and TRBJ1-1; TRBD1 aligns across 8 bases. Trimming removed 1 base from V and 6 bases from J; junction bases left unmatched: 13. The germline V gene has CDR1 SGHTA and CDR2 FQGNSA. There are 17 residues in the CDR3. This CDR3 reads CASSLGGQGFLGPEAFF. The DNA of the CDR3 is TGTGCCAGCAGCTTAGGTGGACAGGGATTCTTAGGCCCTGAAGCTTTCTTT.

The CDR3 loop reads CASSVVGDSYNEQFF. The CDR3 DNA is TGTGCCAGCAGCGTAGTGGGGGACTCCTACAATGAGCAGTTCTTC. The chain is built from TRBV9 and TRBJ2-1; D tentatively reads TRBD1 or TRBD2 (5 bases each). V dropped 0 bases and J dropped 0 bases, with 7 bases sitting between them. The V gene's germline CDR1 is SGDLS and CDR2 YYNGEE. CDR3 length: 15 amino acids.

The table lists this clonotype with a few counts. This chain links TRBV7-9 with TRBJ1-1; 10 bases are shared with TRBD1. CDR3 size: 14 residues. The germline CDR1 and CDR2 sequences are SEHNR and FQNEAQ (reference sequence). After removal of 5 bases from V and 6 bases from J, the junction contained 6 bases not matched to a gene. The CDR3 region has the DNA TGTGCCAGCAGCCCACGGGACAGGGGACCTGAAGCTTTCTTT. Its protein product is CASSPRDRGPEAFF.

This clonotype appeared a few times. This rearrangement joins TRBV4-2 to TRBJ2-3, with TRBD1 identical over 8 bases. The CDR3 is 18 residues long. Germline V CDR1 and CDR2: LGHNA, YNFKEQ. J lost 3 bases, V lost 0 bases, and 11 bases had no gene match. As DNA, the CDR3 is TGTGCCAGCAGCCAAGAGCAGCAGACAGGGGAGGTAACAGATACGCAGTATTTT. Translated, it gives CASSQEQQTGEVTDTQYF.

The CDR3: CASSSDPTPDTQYF. The CDR3 region has the DNA TGCGCCAGCAGCTCGGACCCCACCCCGGATACGCAGTATTTT. The rearrangement uses TRBV5-1 and TRBJ2-3; no definite D call. V was shortened by 3 bases and J by 6 bases, with 14 bases between the two germline ends. Germline CDR1 is SGHRS and CDR2 is YFSETQ. This CDR3 spans 14 amino acids.

The rearrangement joins TRBV4-1 to TRBJ2-1; D may be TRBD2 (6 bases). The ends were cut back, 1 base at V and 4 bases at J, with 11 bases in the middle. Germline loops: CDR1 MGHRA, CDR2 YSYEKL. The CDR3 contains 15 residues. In nucleotides, the CDR3 is TGCGCCAGCAGCCAAGTTAGCGGCTTTTACAATGAGCAGTTCTTC. Residues: CASSQVSGFYNEQFF.

This clonotype has more than one count but fewer than ten. The V call is TRBV20-1, the J call TRBJ2-7; 12 bases match TRBD2. The germline CDR1 and CDR2 sequences are DFQATT and SNEGSKA (reference sequence). V was clipped by 3 bases and J by 0 bases; unmatched bases: 0. CDR3 length: 14 residues. CDR3 sequence: CSARGLAGSYEQYV. DNA for the CDR3: TGCAGTGCTAGGGGACTAGCGGGCTCCTACGAGCAGTACGTC.

Many counts were recorded for this clonotype. The genes are TRBV5-5 and TRBJ1-1; weak D call: TRBD1 (5 bases). The CDR3 is 16 amino acids. Germline V gene sequence: CDR1 SGHKS, CDR2 YYEKEE (reference sequence). The V end was cut by 3 bases, the J end by 5 bases, with 20 bases between. Here the CDR3 DNA reads TGTGCCAGCAGCTCATCGGTTCGGGGGGAGGGAACTGAAGCTTTCTTT. This encodes CASSSSVRGEGTEAFF.

The rearrangement links TRBV14 to TRBJ2-2; tentatively, D is TRBD2 (6 bases). Deletions cut 2 bases from V and 0 bases from J, with 16 bases between. Germline CDR1 SGHDN, CDR2 FVKESK. The CDR3 has 18 amino acids. The CDR3 DNA sequence: TGTGCCAGCAGCCAAAGGCCCCCGGGACTTGCGAACACCGGGGAGCTGTTTTTT. Encoded protein: CASSQRPPGLANTGELFF.

This clonotype was counted at least ten times. V and J are TRBV27 and TRBJ2-3; the match to TRBD2 covers 7 bases. The V segment lost 7 bases and the J segment 0 bases; nucleotides outside the gene matches: 13. The CDR3 covers 17 residues. Looked up from germline, CDR1 is MNHEY and CDR2 is SMNVEV (reference sequence). CDR3 nucleotide sequence: TGTGCCAGCATGAACGGGGGGATCGGGCCTAGCACAGATACGCAGTATTTT. This translates into CASMNGGIGPSTDTQYF.